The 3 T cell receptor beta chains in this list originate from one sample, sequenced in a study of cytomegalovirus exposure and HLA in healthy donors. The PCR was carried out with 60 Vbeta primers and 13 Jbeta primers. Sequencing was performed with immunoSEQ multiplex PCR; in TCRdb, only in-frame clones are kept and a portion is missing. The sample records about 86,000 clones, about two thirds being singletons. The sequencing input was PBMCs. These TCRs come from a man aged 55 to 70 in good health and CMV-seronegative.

CDR3 sequence reads: CASRTPEGAAFF. The CDR3 DNA is TGTGCCAGCAGGACCCCTGAGGGCGCGGCTTTCTTT. The J gene is TRBJ1-1, the V gene TRBV7-9; the D is unclear. The CDR3 covers 12 residues. Germline V gene data show CDR1 as SEHNR and CDR2 as FQNEAQ (reference sequence). V lost 6 bases and J 11 bases, leaving 16 bases between the germline ends.

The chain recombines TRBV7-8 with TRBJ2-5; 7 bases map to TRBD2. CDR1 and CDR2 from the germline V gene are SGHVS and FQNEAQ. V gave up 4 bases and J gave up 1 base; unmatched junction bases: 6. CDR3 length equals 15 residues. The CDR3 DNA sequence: TGTGCCAGCAGCTGGGAGGGAGGGCCCCAAGAGACCCAGTACTTC. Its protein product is CASSWEGGPQETQYF.

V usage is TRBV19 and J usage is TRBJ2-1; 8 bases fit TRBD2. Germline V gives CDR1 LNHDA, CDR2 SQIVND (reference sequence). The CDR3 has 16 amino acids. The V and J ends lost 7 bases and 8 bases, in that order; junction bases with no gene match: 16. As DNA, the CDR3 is TGTGCCAGTACCCTCGGGGGGGGACGGGGGGGCCATGAGCAGTTCTTC. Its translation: CASTLGGGRGGHEQFF.